This T cell receptor (beta chain) was captured in a study of T-cell memory formation after mild COVID-19. Study-wide findings and caveats: The finding that pre-infection memory included some responding clones suggested that cross-reactive memory joined. Contracting clones localized mainly to CM and EM when CD4+ and mainly to EMRA when CD8+.

5'RACE primed at constant segments yielded TCR alpha and TCR beta cDNA libraries bearing sample barcodes and UMIs. TCRdb independently ran MiXCR on the 5' RACE reads; one entry per CDR3 protein. This sample has some 600,000 distinct CDR3 sequences, with roughly 17% found just once. The CDR3 has 14 amino acids. V shed 6 bases and J 1 base; nucleotides not matched to a gene: 8. Germline V gene sequence: CDR1 SQVTM, CDR2 ANQGSEA. With respect to this clonotype: Its target is unknown.

This clonotype was obtained from an adult woman who had mild COVID-19 (a few samples of this study predate the infection). Cell type and time point are not known. The sequenced sample was PBMCs or a T cell subset sorted from them (not recorded which). The chain is built from TRBV29-1 and TRBJ2-7, with TRBD1 matching 8 bases. CDR3 amino acids: CSVGRGLHSYEQYF. CDR3 nucleotides: TGCAGCGTCGGCAGGGGGCTTCATTCCTACGAGCAGTACTTC.